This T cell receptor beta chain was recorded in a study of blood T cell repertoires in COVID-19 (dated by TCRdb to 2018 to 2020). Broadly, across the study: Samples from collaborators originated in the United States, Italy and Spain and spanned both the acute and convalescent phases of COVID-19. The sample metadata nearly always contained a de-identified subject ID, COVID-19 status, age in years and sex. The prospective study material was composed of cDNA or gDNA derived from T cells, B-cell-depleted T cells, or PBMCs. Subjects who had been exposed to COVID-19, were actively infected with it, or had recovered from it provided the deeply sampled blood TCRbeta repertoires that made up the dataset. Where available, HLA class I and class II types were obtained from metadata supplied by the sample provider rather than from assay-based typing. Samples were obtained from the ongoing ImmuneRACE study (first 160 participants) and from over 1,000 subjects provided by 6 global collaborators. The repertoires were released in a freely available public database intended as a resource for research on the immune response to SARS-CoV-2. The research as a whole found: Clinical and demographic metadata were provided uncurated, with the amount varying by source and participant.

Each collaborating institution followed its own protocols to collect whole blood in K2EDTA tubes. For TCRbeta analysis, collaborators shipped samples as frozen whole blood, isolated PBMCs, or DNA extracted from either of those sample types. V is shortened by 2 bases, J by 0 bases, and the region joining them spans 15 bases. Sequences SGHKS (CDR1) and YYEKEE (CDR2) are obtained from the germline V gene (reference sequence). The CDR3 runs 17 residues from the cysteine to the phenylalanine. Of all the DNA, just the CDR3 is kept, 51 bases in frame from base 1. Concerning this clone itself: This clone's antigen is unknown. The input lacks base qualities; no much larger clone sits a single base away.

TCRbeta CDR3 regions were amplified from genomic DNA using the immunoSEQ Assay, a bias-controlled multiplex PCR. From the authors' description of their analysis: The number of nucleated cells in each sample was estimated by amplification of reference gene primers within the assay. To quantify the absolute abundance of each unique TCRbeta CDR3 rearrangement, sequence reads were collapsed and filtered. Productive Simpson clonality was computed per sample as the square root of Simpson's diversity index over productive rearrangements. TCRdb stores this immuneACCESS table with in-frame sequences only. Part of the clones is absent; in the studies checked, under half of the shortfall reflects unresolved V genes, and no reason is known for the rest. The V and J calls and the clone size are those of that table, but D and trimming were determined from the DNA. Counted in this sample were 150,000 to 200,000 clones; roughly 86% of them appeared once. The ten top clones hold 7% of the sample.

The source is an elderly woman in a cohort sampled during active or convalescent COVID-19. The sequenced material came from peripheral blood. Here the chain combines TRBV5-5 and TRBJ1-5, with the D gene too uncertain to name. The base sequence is TGTGCCAGCAGCTTTATGAACACCAGGATTAGCAATCAGCCCCAGCATTTT. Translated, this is CASSFMNTRISNQPQHF.